This T cell receptor beta chain was identified during a study of cytotoxic CD8 clonotypes in ibrutinib-treated CLL. The CDR3 totals 14 residues. Germline CDR1 reads SGHRS; CDR2 reads YFSETQ. Unmatched junction bases numbered 5, after V lost 7 bases and J lost 0 bases. Produced via immunoSEQ multiplex PCR; TCRdb's table is partial and in-frame only. The table has around 150,000 clones, about 88% seen once; the top ten hold about 3%. The clonotype originates from a human donor with chronic lymphocytic leukemia. The chain has TRBV5-1 and TRBJ2-7; 9 positions match TRBD1. Sequenced material: PBMCs, taken at disease progression, from a patient treated with ibrutinib. The CDR3 nucleotides read TGCGCCAGCTCAACGGGACAGGGCTCCTACGAGCAGTACTTC. It translates to CASSTGQGSYEQYF. The whole variable domain, filled in from reference TRBV5-1 and TRBJ2-7, reads KAGVTQTPRYLIKTRGQQVTLSCSPISGHRSVSWYQQTPGQGLQFLFEYFSETQRNKGNFPGRFSGRQFSNSRSEMNVSTLELGDSALYLCASSTGQGSYEQYFGPGTRLTVT.